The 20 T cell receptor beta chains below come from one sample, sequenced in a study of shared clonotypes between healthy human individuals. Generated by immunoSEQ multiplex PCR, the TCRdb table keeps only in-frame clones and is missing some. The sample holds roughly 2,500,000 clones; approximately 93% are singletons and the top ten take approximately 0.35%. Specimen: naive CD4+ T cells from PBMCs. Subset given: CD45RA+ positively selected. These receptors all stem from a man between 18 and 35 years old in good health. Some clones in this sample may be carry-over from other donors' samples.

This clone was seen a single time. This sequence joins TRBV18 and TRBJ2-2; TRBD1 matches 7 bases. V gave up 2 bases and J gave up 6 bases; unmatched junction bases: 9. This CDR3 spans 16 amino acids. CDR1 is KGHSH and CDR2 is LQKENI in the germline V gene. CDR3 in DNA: TGTGCCAGCTCACCAAAAGGGGGCTCCGACCCCGGGGAGCTGTTTTTT. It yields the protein CASSPKGGSDPGELFF.

CDR3 in DNA: TGTGCCAGCAGCTTAGCCCACGGCGGCGAGCAGTACTTC. Amino acids: CASSLAHGGEQYF. The V call is TRBV7-2, the J call TRBJ2-7; D call uncertain. Looked up from germline, CDR1 is SGHTA and CDR2 is FQGNSA. The V end lost 0 bases, the J end lost 6 bases, and 9 bases lay between the germline ends. The CDR3 totals 13 residues.

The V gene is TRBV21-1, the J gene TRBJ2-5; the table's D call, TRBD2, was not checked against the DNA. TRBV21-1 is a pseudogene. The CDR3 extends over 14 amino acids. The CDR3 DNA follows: TGTGCCAGCAGCAAAGCGGGAGCACGAGAGACCCAGTACTTC. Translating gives CASSKAGARETQYF.

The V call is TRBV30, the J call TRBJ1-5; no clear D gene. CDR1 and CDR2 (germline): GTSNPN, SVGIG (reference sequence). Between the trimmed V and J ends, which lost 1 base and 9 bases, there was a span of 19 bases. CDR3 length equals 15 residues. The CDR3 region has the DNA TGTGCCTGGAGTGGCGCACCCGGGGAGGTGCGGCCCCAGCATTTT. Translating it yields CAWSGAPGEVRPQHF.

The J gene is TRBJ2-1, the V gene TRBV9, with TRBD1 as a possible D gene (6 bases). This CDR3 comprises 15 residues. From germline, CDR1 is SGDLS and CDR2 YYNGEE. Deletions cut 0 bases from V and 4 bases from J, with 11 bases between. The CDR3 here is CASSVEWTAYNEQFF. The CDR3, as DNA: TGTGCCAGCAGCGTAGAATGGACAGCATACAATGAGCAGTTCTTC.

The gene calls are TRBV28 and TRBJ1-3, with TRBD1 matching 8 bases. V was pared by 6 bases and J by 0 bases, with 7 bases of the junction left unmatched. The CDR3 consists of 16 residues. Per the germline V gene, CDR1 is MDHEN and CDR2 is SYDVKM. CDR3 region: CASREQGDLSGNTIYF. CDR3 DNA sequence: TGTGCCAGCAGGGAACAGGGGGACCTCTCTGGAAACACCATATATTTT.

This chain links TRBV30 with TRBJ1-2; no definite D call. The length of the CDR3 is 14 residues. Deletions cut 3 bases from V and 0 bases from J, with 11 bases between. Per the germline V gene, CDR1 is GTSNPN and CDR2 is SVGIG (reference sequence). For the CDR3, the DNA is TGTGCCTGGAGCGCCCTATATCCTAACTATGGCTACACCTTC. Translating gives CAWSALYPNYGYTF.

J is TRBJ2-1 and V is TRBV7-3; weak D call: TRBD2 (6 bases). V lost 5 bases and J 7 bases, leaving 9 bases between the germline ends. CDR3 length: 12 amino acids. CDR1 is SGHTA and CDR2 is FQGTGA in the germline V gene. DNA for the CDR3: TGTGCCAGCAGCGGTAGCGGTAATGAGCAGTTCTTC. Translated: CASSGSGNEQFF. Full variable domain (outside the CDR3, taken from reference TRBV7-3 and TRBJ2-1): GAGVSQTPSNKVTEKGKYVELRCDPISGHTALYWYRQSLGQGPEFLIYFQGTGAADDSGLPNDRFFAVRPEGSVSTLKIQRTERGDSAVYLCASSGSGNEQFFGPGTRLTVL.

The CDR3 loop reads CASSYERVGETQYF. For the CDR3, the DNA is TGTGCCAGCAGCTATGAGCGGGTAGGGGAGACCCAGTACTTC. This rearrangement joins TRBV28 to TRBJ2-5; weak D call: TRBD2 (6 bases). Germline V gene lookup returns CDR1 MDHEN and CDR2 SYDVKM. V was trimmed by 6 bases and J by 5 bases, leaving 16 bases between them. The CDR3 sequence is 14 residues long.

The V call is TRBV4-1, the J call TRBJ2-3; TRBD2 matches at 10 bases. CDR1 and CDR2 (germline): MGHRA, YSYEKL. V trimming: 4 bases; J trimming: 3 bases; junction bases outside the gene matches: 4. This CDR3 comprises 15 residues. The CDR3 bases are TGCGCCAGCAGCCGTACTAGCGGGATTACAGATACGCAGTATTTT. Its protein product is CASSRTSGITDTQYF.

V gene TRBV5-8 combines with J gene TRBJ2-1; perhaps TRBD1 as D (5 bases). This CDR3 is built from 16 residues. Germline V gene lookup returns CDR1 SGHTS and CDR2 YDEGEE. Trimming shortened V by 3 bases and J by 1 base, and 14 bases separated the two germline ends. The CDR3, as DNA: TGTGCCAGCAGCTGGTTGGGGCCAGGTTCCTACAATGAGCAGTTCTTC. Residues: CASSWLGPGSYNEQFF.

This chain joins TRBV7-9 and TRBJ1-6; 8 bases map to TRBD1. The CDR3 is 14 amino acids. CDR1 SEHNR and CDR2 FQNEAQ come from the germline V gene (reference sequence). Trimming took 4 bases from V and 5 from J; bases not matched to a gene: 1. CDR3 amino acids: CASSSDRDNSPLHF. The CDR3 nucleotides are TGTGCCAGCAGCTCGGACAGGGATAATTCACCCCTCCACTTT.

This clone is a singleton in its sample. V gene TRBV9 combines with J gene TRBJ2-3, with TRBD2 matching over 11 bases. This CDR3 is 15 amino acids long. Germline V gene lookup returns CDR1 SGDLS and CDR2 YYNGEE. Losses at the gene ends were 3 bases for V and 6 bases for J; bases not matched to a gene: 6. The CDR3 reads CASSAGTSGPDTQYF. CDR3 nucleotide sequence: TGTGCCAGCAGCGCTGGGACTAGCGGACCGGATACGCAGTATTTT.

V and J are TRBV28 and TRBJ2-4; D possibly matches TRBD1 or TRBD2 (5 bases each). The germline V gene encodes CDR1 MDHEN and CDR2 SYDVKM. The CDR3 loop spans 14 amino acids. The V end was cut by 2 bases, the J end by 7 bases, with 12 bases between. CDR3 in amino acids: CASSLTGPRNIQYF. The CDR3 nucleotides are TGTGCCAGCAGTTTAACGGGACCCCGGAACATTCAGTACTTC.

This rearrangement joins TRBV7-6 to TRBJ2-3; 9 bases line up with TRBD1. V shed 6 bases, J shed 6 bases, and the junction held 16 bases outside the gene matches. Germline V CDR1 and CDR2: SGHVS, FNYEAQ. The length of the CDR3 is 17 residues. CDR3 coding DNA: TGTGCCAGCAGTTCGTATACCGGGACAGGGCCCCACGATACGCAGTATTTT. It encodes CASSSYTGTGPHDTQYF.

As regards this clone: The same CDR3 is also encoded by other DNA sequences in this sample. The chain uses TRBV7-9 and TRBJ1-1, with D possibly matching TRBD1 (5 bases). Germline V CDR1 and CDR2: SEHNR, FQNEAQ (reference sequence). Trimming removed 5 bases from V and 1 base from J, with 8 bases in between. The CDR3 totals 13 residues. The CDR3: CASSPGGNTEAFF. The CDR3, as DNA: TGTGCCAGCAGCCCCGGGGGGAACACTGAAGCTTTCTTT.

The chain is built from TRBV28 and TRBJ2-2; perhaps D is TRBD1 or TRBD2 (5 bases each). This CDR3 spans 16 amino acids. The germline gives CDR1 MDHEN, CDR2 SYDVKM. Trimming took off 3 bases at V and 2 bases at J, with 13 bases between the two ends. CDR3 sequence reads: CASSFFPGSNTGELFF. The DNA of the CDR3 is TGTGCCAGCAGTTTTTTCCCAGGGAGTAACACCGGGGAGCTGTTTTTT.

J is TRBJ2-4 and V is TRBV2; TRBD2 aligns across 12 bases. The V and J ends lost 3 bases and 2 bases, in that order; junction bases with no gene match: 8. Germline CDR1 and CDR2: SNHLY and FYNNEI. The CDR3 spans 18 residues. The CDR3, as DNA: TGTGCCAGCAGTGAGTGGCTAGCGGGAGGGAGGACCAAAAACATTCAGTACTTC. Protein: CASSEWLAGGRTKNIQYF.

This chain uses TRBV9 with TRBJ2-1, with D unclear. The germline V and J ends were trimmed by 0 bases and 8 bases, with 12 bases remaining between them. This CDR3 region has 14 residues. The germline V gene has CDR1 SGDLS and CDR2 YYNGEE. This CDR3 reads CASSVVGSNHEQFF. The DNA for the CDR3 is TGTGCCAGCAGCGTAGTCGGCAGCAACCATGAGCAGTTCTTC. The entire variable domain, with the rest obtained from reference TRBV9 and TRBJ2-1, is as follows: DSGVTQTPKHLITATGQRVTLRCSPRSGDLSVYWYQQSLDQGLQFLIQYYNGEERAKGNILERFSAQQFPDLHSELNLSSLELGDSALYFCASSVVGSNHEQFFGPGTRLTVL.

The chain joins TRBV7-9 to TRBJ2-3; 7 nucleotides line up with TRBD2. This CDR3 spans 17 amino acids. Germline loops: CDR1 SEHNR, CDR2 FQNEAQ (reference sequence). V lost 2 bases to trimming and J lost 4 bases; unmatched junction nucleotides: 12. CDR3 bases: TGTGCCAGCAGCTTAAATGACGCGGGAGAGGCAGCAGATACGCAGTATTTT. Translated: CASSLNDAGEAADTQYF.